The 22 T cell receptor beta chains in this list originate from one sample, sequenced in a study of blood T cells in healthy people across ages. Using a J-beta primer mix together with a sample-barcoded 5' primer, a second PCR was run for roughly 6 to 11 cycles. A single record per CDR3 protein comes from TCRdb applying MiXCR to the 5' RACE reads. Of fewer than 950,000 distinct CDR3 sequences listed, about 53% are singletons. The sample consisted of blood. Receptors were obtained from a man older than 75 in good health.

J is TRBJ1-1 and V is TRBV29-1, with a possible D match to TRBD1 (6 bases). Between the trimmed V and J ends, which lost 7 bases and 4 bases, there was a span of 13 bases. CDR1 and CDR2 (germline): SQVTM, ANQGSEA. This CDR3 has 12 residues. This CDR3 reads CSALRGGTEAFF. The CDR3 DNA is TGCAGCGCGCTCAGGGGAGGCACTGAAGCTTTCTTT.

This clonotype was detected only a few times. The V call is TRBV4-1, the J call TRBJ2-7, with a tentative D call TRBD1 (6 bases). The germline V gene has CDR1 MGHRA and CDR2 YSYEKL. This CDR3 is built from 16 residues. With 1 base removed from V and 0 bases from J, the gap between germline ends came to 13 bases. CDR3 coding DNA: TGCGCCAGCAGCCAAGCTGCGGACAGCCGCTCCTACGAGCAGTACTTC. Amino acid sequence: CASSQAADSRSYEQYF.

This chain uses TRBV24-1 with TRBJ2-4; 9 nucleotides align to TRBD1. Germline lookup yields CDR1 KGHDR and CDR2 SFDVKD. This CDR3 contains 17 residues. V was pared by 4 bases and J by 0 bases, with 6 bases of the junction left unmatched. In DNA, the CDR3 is TGTGCCACCAGTGACCCGGACAGGGGACGAGCCAAAAACATTCAGTACTTC. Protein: CATSDPDRGRAKNIQYF.

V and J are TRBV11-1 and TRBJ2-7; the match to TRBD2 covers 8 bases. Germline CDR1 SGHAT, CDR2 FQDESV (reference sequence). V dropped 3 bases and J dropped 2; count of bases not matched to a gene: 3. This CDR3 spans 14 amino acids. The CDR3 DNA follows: TGTGCCAGCAGCTTCGGGAGGGTAACCTACGAGCAGTACTTC. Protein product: CASSFGRVTYEQYF.

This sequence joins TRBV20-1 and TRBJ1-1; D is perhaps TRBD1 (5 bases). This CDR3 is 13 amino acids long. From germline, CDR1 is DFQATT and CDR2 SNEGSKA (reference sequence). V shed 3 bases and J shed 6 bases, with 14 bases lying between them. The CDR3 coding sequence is TGCAGTGCTAGGGGCAGGGCTGAGGCTGAAGCTTTCTTT. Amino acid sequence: CSARGRAEAEAFF.

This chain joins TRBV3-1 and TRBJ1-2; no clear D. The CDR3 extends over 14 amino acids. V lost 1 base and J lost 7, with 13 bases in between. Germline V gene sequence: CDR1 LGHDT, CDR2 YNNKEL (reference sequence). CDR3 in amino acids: CASSQGNSSPGYTF. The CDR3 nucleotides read TGTGCCAGCAGCCAAGGTAACAGCTCCCCTGGCTACACCTTC.

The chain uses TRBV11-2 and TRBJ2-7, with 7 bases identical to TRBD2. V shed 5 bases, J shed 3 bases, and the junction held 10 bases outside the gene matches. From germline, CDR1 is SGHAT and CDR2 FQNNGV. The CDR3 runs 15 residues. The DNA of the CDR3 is TGTGCCAGCAGCCGGCCGGGGGAGGGGTTCTACGAGCAGTACTTC. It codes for CASSRPGEGFYEQYF.

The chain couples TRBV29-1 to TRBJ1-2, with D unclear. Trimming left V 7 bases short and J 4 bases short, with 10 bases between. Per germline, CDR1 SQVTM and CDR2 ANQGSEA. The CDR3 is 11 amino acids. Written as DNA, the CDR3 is TGCAGCGCTCAGGATGGCTATGGCTACACCTTC. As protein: CSAQDGYGYTF.

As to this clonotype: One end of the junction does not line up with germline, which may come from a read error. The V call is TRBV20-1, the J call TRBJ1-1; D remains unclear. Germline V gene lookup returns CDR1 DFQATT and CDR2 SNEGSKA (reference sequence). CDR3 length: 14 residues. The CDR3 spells CSARDGRTNTEAFF. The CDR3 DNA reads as TGCAGTGCTAGAGATGGAAGGACGAACACCGAAGCTTTCTTT.

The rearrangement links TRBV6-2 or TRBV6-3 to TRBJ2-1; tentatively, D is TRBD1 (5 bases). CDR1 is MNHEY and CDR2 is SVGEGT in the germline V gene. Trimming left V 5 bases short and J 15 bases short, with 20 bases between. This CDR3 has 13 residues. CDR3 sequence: CASSATSGPPGFF. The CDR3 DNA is TGTGCCAGCAGTGCCACATCAGGGCCCCCCGGGTTCTTC.

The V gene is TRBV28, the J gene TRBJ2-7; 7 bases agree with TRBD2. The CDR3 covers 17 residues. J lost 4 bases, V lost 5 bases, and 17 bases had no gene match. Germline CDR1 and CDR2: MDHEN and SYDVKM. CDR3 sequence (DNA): TGTGCCAGCAGTGCCCCCCGGGCTGGAGCGGGGAAATACGAGCAGTACTTC. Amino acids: CASSAPRAGAGKYEQYF. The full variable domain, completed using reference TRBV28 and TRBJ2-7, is DVKVTQSSRYLVKRTGEKVFLECVQDMDHENMFWYRQDPGLGLRLIYFSYDVKMKEKGDIPEGYSVSREKKERFSLILESASTNQTSMYLCASSAPRAGAGKYEQYFGPGTRLTVT.

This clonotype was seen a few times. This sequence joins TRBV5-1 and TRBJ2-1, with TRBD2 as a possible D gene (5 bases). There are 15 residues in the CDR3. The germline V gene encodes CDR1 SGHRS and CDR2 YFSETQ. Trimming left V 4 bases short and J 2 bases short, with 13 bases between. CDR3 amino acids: CASSTEGSAYNEQFF. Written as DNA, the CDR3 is TGCGCCAGCAGCACCGAGGGTTCGGCCTACAATGAGCAGTTCTTC.

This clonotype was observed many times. CDR3 bases: TGCAGCGTCCGACTAGCGAGCTCCTACGAGCAGTACTTC. Translated: CSVRLASSYEQYF. The V call is TRBV29-1, the J call TRBJ2-7, with TRBD2 matching 8 bases. The V and J ends lost 6 bases and 0 bases, in that order; junction bases with no gene match: 4. CDR3 length: 13 residues. CDR1 and CDR2 from the germline V gene are SQVTM and ANQGSEA.

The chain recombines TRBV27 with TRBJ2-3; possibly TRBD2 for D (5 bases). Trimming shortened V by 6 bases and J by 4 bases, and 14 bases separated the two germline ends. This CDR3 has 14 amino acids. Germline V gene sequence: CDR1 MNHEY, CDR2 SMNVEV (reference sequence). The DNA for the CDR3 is TGTGCCAGCAGGCTGAGGGAGCTTTCAGATACGCAGTATTTT. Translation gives CASRLRELSDTQYF.

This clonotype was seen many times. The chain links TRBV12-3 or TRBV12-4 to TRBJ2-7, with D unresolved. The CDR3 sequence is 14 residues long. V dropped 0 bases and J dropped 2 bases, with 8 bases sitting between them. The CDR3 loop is CASSLAGVAYEQYF. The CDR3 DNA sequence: TGTGCCAGCAGTTTAGCTGGGGTAGCCTACGAGCAGTACTTC.

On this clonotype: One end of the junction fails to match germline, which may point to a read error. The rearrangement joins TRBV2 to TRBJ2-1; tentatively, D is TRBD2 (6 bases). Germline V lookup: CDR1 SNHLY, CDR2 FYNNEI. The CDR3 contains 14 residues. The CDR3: CASRRGLLYSEQFF. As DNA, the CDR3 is TGTGCCAGCAGGAGGGGACTCCTCTACAGTGAGCAGTTCTTC.

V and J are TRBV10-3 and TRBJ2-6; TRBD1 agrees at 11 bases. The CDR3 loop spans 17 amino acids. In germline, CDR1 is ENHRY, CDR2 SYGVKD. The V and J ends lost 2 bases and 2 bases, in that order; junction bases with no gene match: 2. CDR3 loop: CAISERTGGAGANVLTF. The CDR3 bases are TGTGCCATCAGTGAGCGGACAGGGGGCGCTGGGGCCAACGTCCTGACTTTC.

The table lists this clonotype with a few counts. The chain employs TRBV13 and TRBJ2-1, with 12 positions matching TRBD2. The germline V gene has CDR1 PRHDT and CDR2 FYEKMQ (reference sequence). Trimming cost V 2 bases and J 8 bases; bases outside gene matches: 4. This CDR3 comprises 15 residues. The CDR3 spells CASSLLLAGGDEQFF. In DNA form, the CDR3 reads TGTGCCAGCAGCTTATTACTAGCGGGAGGAGATGAGCAGTTCTTC.

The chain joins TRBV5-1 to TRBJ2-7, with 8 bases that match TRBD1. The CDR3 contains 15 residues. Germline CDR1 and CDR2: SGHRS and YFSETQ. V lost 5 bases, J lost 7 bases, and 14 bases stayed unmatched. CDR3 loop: CASSPRDRTYNEQYF. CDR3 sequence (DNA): TGCGCCAGCAGTCCTAGGGACAGGACTTACAATGAGCAGTACTTC. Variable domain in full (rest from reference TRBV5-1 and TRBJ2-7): KAGVTQTPRYLIKTRGQQVTLSCSPISGHRSVSWYQQTPGQGLQFLFEYFSETQRNKGNFPGRFSGRQFSNSRSEMNVSTLELGDSALYLCASSPRDRTYNEQYFGPGTRLTVT.

The CDR3 nucleotides are TGTGCCACCAGACAGGGGTTGAACAATGAGCAGTACTTC. Protein sequence: CATRQGLNNEQYF. The V gene is TRBV24-1, the J gene TRBJ2-7; 7 bases align to TRBD1. J gave up 7 bases and V 7 bases, and 9 bases lay outside the gene matches. CDR3 length equals 13 residues. Germline V gives CDR1 KGHDR, CDR2 SFDVKD.

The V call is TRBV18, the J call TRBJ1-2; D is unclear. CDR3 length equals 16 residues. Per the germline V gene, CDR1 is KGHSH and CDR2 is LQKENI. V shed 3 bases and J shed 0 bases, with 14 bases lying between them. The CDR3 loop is CASSPRKDLPNYGYTF. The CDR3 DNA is TGTGCCAGCTCACCTCGTAAAGACCTACCTAACTATGGCTACACCTTC.

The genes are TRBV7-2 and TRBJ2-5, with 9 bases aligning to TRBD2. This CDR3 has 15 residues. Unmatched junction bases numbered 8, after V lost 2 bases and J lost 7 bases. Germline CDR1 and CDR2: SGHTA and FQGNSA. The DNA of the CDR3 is TGTGCCAGCAGCTTAAATGCGGGGGGGAAGGGGACCCAGTACTTC. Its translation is CASSLNAGGKGTQYF.